The 24 T cell receptor beta chains reported below all come from one sample, sequenced in a study of cytomegalovirus exposure and HLA in healthy donors. The repertoire was sequenced with immunoSEQ multiplex PCR; TCRdb's copy has only in-frame clones and lacks some. This sample carries some 65,000 clones, about 96% of them seen once, and the ten largest clones take 2% to 2.5%. The sample was PBMCs. The receptors come from a man aged 18-30 years in good health and CMV-seronegative.

The chain carries TRBV7-9 and TRBJ2-1; D uncertain. CDR1 SEHNR and CDR2 FQNEAQ come from the germline V gene (reference sequence). The CDR3 length is 13 residues. V was cut by 4 bases and J by 2 bases, with 6 bases left in between. The CDR3 coding sequence is TGTGCCAGCAGCTACGGAGCCTACAATGAGCAGTTCTTC. It codes for CASSYGAYNEQFF.

A single count supports this clone. This rearrangement joins TRBV6-1 to TRBJ2-7; a possible D gene is TRBD2 (5 bases). Germline V lookup: CDR1 MNHNS, CDR2 SASEGT. V lost 4 bases and J lost 0, with 7 bases in between. The CDR3 covers 13 residues. The CDR3 DNA sequence: TGTGCCAGCAGTGGGCTAGCCTCCTACGAGCAGTACTTC. As protein: CASSGLASYEQYF.

The sample holds one count of this clone. The chain couples TRBV6-1 to TRBJ1-3; no clear D. This CDR3 is 17 amino acids long. V was trimmed by 3 bases and J by 2 bases, leaving 17 bases between them. CDR1 is MNHNS and CDR2 is SASEGT in the germline V gene. CDR3 in DNA: TGTGCCAGCAGTGATATCGATACTCAGGCGCCTGGAAACACCATATATTTT. This translates into CASSDIDTQAPGNTIYF.

The chain links TRBV19 to TRBJ1-2; D remains unclear. V lost 2 bases and J 5 bases, leaving 15 bases between the germline ends. Germline V gene lookup returns CDR1 LNHDA and CDR2 SQIVND (reference sequence). CDR3 length: 15 residues. For the CDR3, the DNA is TGTGCCAGTAGTATAAGGGCCGGGATCAGATATGGCTACACCTTC. This encodes CASSIRAGIRYGYTF.

This clone was counted a single time. The chain is built from TRBV28 and TRBJ1-5; D is possibly TRBD1 (6 bases). Per the germline V gene, CDR1 is MDHEN and CDR2 is SYDVKM. V lost 4 bases, J lost 2 bases, and 12 bases lay in between. CDR3 size: 15 residues. CDR3 amino acids: CASSWGGRGNQPQHF. DNA for the CDR3: TGTGCCAGCAGTTGGGGGGGCCGGGGCAATCAGCCCCAGCATTTT.

The V call is TRBV6-6, the J call TRBJ1-5; no firm D call. The germline CDR1 and CDR2 sequences are MNHNY and SVGAGI (reference sequence). This CDR3 has 14 amino acids. With 5 bases removed from V and 2 bases from J, the gap between germline ends came to 10 bases. CDR3 nucleotides: TGTGCCAGCAGTCAGGACTCAGGCAATCAGCCCCAGCATTTT. Its translation: CASSQDSGNQPQHF.

The CDR3 region is CASSSTGTGKTEAFF. The CDR3, as DNA: TGTGCCAGCAGTTCTACCGGGACAGGGAAGACTGAAGCTTTCTTT. This chain joins TRBV27 and TRBJ1-1, with 9 bases identical to TRBD1. Trimming at V came to 4 bases and at J to 5 bases, leaving 8 bases not matched to a gene. Per the germline V gene, CDR1 is MNHEY and CDR2 is SMNVEV (reference sequence). This CDR3 has 15 residues.

The count of this clone is one. This chain connects TRBV5-1 to TRBJ2-3, with D perhaps TRBD2 (6 bases). Germline CDR1 is SGHRS and CDR2 is YFSETQ. There are 14 residues in the CDR3. The V gene lost 2 bases and the J gene lost 2 bases, with 9 bases spanning the gap. In DNA form, the CDR3 reads TGCGCCAGCAGCTTTGAGCGGGTCACAGATACGCAGTATTTT. Amino acids: CASSFERVTDTQYF.

The chain's CDR3 is CASKGLAETGELFF. The CDR3 DNA reads TGTGCCAGCAAAGGACTAGCGGAGACCGGGGAGCTGTTTTTT. The chain recombines TRBV6-5 with TRBJ2-2; 10 bases align to TRBD2. Per the germline V gene, CDR1 is MNHEY and CDR2 is SVGAGI. The CDR3 has 14 residues. V lost 7 bases to trimming and J lost 5 bases; unmatched junction nucleotides: 4.

This sequence joins TRBV11-3 and TRBJ2-3; tentative D call: TRBD1 (6 bases). The V end was cut by 2 bases, the J end by 2 bases, with 11 bases between. The length of the CDR3 is 15 residues. In germline, CDR1 is SGHNT, CDR2 YENEEA. The CDR3 DNA sequence: TGTGCCAGCAGCTTAAGGGGGTTCCACACAGATACGCAGTATTTT. This codes for CASSLRGFHTDTQYF.

This clone came up once. This rearrangement joins TRBV7-3 to TRBJ2-1; D perhaps matches TRBD2 (5 bases). Germline V gene sequence: CDR1 SGHTA, CDR2 FQGTGA. The CDR3 spans 13 residues. V dropped 2 bases and J dropped 7 bases, with 9 bases sitting between them. In nucleotides, the CDR3 is TGTGCCAGCAGCTTAGGAGGTGTGAATGAGCAGTTCTTC. Translated: CASSLGGVNEQFF.

This chain uses TRBV2 with TRBJ1-1; D ambiguous. Trimming cost V 10 bases and J 6 bases, with 12 bases left between them. Germline V CDR1 and CDR2: SNHLY, FYNNEI. The CDR3 loop spans 11 amino acids. CDR3 DNA sequence: TGTGCCATCCCCGGTGCGGCTGAAGCTTTCTTT. This translates into CAIPGAAEAFF.

Comment on this clone: The junction does not match germline at one end; this may be a read error. The chain carries TRBV6-6 and TRBJ1-1; D not resolved. There are 13 residues in the CDR3. Germline values: CDR1 MNHNY, CDR2 SVGAGI (reference sequence). Here the CDR3 reads CASRYSIEAEAFF. DNA for the CDR3: TGTGCCAGCAGGTACTCTATTGAGGCTGAAGCTTTCTTT.

The chain uses TRBV30 and TRBJ2-1, with 7 bases fitting TRBD2. Germline CDR1 and CDR2: GTSNPN and SVGIG (reference sequence). The CDR3 extends over 16 amino acids. Trimming cost V 0 bases and J 9 bases; bases outside gene matches: 14. The CDR3 is CAWSVTGSGNFGEQFF. The CDR3 DNA reads as TGTGCCTGGAGTGTAACCGGAAGCGGGAATTTCGGTGAGCAGTTCTTC.

The chain recombines TRBV11-2 with TRBJ1-5, with TRBD1 identical over 9 bases. Germline V gene data show CDR1 as SGHAT and CDR2 as FQNNGV. Trimming took 3 bases from V and 10 from J; bases not matched to a gene: 1. The CDR3 sequence is 12 residues long. This CDR3 is CASSLDRGPQHF. Written as DNA, the CDR3 is TGTGCCAGCAGCTTGGACAGGGGACCCCAGCATTTT.

The gene calls are TRBV11-2 and TRBJ2-7; D gene uncertain. Germline V gives CDR1 SGHAT, CDR2 FQNNGV. Trimming left V 1 base short and J 3 bases short, with 7 bases between. CDR3 length: 13 residues. The CDR3 nucleotides are TGTGCCAGCAGCTTAGTATTAGACTACGAGCAGTACTTC. Its protein is CASSLVLDYEQYF.

CDR3 sequence reads: CASRQTSNTGELFF. CDR3 DNA sequence: TGTGCCAGCAGACAAACTAGCAACACCGGGGAGCTGTTTTTT. The chain is built from TRBV11-1 and TRBJ2-2, with D possibly being TRBD2 (6 bases). The CDR3 totals 14 residues. Germline V gene data show CDR1 as SGHAT and CDR2 as FQDESV (reference sequence). V was pared by 6 bases and J by 2 bases, with 10 bases between. Using reference TRBV11-1 and TRBJ2-2 for the parts outside the CDR3, the full variable domain is EAEVAQSPRYKITEKSQAVAFWCDPISGHATLYWYRQILGQGPELLVQFQDESVVDDSQLPKDRFSAERLKGVDSTLKIQPAELGDSAMYLCASRQTSNTGELFFGEGSRLTVL.

The chain employs TRBV6-1 and TRBJ2-7, with D perhaps TRBD1 (5 bases). CDR3 length: 14 amino acids. Trimming removed 8 bases from V and 3 bases from J, with 17 bases in between. Germline V gives CDR1 MNHNS, CDR2 SASEGT. The CDR3 sequence is CASSETAPSYEQYF. The CDR3 DNA sequence: TGTGCCAGCTCCGAGACAGCCCCCAGCTACGAGCAGTACTTC.

The chain carries TRBV7-9 and TRBJ2-5; 8 nucleotides line up with TRBD1. Germline assignment: CDR1 SEHNR and CDR2 FQNEAQ (reference sequence). CDR3 length: 14 amino acids. Trimming removed 11 bases from V and 4 bases from J; junction bases left unmatched: 12. CDR3 amino acids: CAGSGRGLGETQYF. The CDR3 DNA sequence: TGTGCCGGAAGCGGCAGGGGGCTAGGAGAGACCCAGTACTTC.

In its sample, this clone was seen once. The chain is built from TRBV6-1 and TRBJ2-2; TRBD1 matches at 10 bases. The CDR3 has 15 amino acids. The ends lost 5 bases at V and 7 bases at J; junction bases unmatched: 7. The germline V gene encodes CDR1 MNHNS and CDR2 SASEGT. The CDR3 spells CASSLTGGSIGELFF. The CDR3 bases are TGTGCCAGCAGTCTGACAGGGGGCTCAATCGGGGAGCTGTTTTTT.

The chain's CDR3 is CASSLTGSGYTF. In nucleotides, the CDR3 is TGTGCCAGCAGCTTGACAGGGAGTGGCTACACCTTC. This chain connects TRBV7-3 to TRBJ1-2; TRBD1 aligns across 7 bases. The germline V gene has CDR1 SGHTA and CDR2 FQGTGA. V was pared by 3 bases and J by 7 bases, with 2 bases of the junction left unmatched. The CDR3 runs to 12 residues.

CDR3 nucleotide sequence: TGTGCCAGCAGCCATCCGGGACAGGGGGCCCTTGAAGCTTTCTTT. Its protein product is CASSHPGQGALEAFF. V and J are TRBV14 and TRBJ1-1; 12 bases fit TRBD1. The CDR3 has 15 residues. Germline CDR1 SGHDN, CDR2 FVKESK. V shed 3 bases, J shed 7 bases, and the junction held 6 bases outside the gene matches.

The V gene is TRBV27, the J gene TRBJ2-1; D remains ambiguous. Per germline, CDR1 MNHEY and CDR2 SMNVEV (reference sequence). Between the trimmed V and J ends, which lost 3 bases and 5 bases, there was a span of 8 bases. There are 13 residues in the CDR3. The CDR3 sequence is CASSFNADNEQFF. The DNA for the CDR3 is TGTGCCAGCAGTTTTAACGCAGACAATGAGCAGTTCTTC.

The chain uses TRBV11-3 and TRBJ2-7; unclear D gene. The CDR3 loop spans 12 amino acids. Germline V lookup: CDR1 SGHNT, CDR2 YENEEA. V was trimmed by 5 bases and J by 4 bases, leaving 9 bases between them. CDR3 residues: CASSHTPYEQYF. CDR3 nucleotide sequence: TGTGCCAGCAGCCATACACCATACGAGCAGTACTTC.